This TCR beta chain stems from a study of cytomegalovirus exposure and HLA in healthy donors. Use of 60 Vbeta and 13 Jbeta primers characterized the PCR. Per the original data handling: About 11 million of the roughly 80 million unique TCR beta chains counted in a later analysis were shared. Here immunoSEQ multiplex PCR was the method, and the copy in TCRdb shows in-frame clones only, minus some. V and J calls and clone size are copied from that table; D and trimming were computed from the DNA. The data hold 97,000 or so clones, with 70% to 80% observed a single time. This clone has a single count. Trimming cost V 4 bases and J 7 bases; bases outside gene matches: 7. CDR1 is LNHDA, CDR2 SQIVND, per germline (reference sequence). This CDR3 comprises 14 residues.

The material sequenced was PBMCs. The source is a male donor in good health and CMV-seropositive. The V and J genes are TRBV19 and TRBJ2-5, with TRBD1 matching over 9 bases. CDR3 in amino acids: CASSTRDRDGTQYF. CDR3 in DNA: TGTGCCAGTAGTACCCGGGACAGGGACGGGACCCAGTACTTC.